The clone carrying this T cell receptor beta chain appeared many times. The antigen is undetermined. The sample comes from a study of human T cells and chemical hapten exposure. Study-level background: Patch tests applied 0.01% DPC to the upper back, read at 6 days. General study results and limits: Counts of expanded TCRs at PT1 were positively correlated with patch test score.

Within the library, unique molecular identifiers were attached to each individual cDNA molecule. TCRdb used MiXCR to reprocess the RACE reads, holding one entry per CDR3 protein. In the table there are about 57,000 distinct CDR3 sequences, 7.5% to 10% of which are singletons. Regarding time point: patch test 1, 2 weeks after DPC sensitization. Described treatment: therapeutic diphenylcyclopropenone sensitization with weekly scalp DPC. The study enrolled 18 to 70-year-old alopecia patients suitable for DPC. From germline, CDR1 is LNHDA and CDR2 SQIVND (reference sequence). V was pared by 10 bases and J by 3 bases, with 4 bases of the junction left unmatched. This CDR3 contains 13 residues.

The V gene is TRBV19, the J gene TRBJ1-5; 9 bases are a match to TRBD1. The sequence was obtained from a woman aged 40-49 years with alopecia areata. Some clones in this sample may be carry-over from other donors' samples. Sequences were derived from whole blood, sampled in connection with sensitization to the hapten diphenylcyclopropenone (DPC). The CDR3 protein is CAIGTGNNQPQHF. For the CDR3, the DNA is TGTGCCATCGGGACAGGGAACAATCAGCCCCAGCATTTT.